This paragraph reports one T cell receptor beta chain. This clonotype appeared many times. Its antigen is unknown. Nothing much larger sits one base from this clone, and base qualities are not available. The sample originates from a study of T-cell reconstitution after alpha-beta-depleted transplantation in children (dated by TCRdb to the mid-2010s). For context, the study as a whole: Using TCR repertoire profiling, the study followed T-cell immune reconstitution in a quantitative way in children after TCRalphabeta/CD19-depleted allogeneic hematopoietic cell transplantation.

From a lookup of the germline V gene (reference sequence), CDR1 and CDR2 are SGHAT and FQDESV. Trimmed from V: 2 bases; trimmed from J: 3 bases; junction bases lacking a gene match: 1. Reading from cysteine to phenylalanine, the CDR3 counts 15 amino acids. Only the CDR3 portion is preserved as DNA: 45 bases, with reading frame beginning at the first base. The sample's treatment or condition label, in plain terms: allogeneic hematopoietic cell transplantation with graft depleted of TCRalphabeta T cells and CD19 B cells. TCRalphabeta/CD19-depleted allogeneic hematopoietic cell grafts were given to the transplant recipients, all of whom were children. Overall study outcomes, separate from this receptor: Over the following months the frequencies of hyperexpanded clones went down, and after one year T-cell counts and TCRbeta diversity were mostly credited to newly produced T cells. The apparently early recovery of alphabetaT-cell counts about two months after transplant reportedly depended on only several hundred rapidly expanded clones that came from non-depleted graft cells. In some patients, high TCRbeta diversity at day 60 was attributed to recipient T cells and intrathymic progenitors that had survived conditioning.

The protocol used for the library was PCR. Sequencing was performed on an Illumina HiSeq 2500. TCR libraries were prepared with molecular barcoding, using unique molecular identifiers to normalize TCRbeta repertoire quantification. TCRdb itself trimmed the public reads at Q25 with fastp, ran MiXCR and retained productive beta chains. Each CDR3 protein appears once, grouped with its most common genes and DNA. In all, the sample holds some 200,000 distinct CDR3 sequences, and around 8.4% of those were seen once. 35% to 45% of the sample goes to the ten largest clones. The rearrangement combines TRBV11-1 with TRBJ2-7; 13 middle bases align to TRBD2. This receptor was identified in a male patient under 10 years old who had a stem cell transplant for acute myeloid leukemia, so the T cells may come from the graft donor. Sequenced material: PBMCs, mostly from graft donor cells, taken 360 days after TCRalphabeta/CD19-depleted stem cell transplant. The nucleotide sequence reads TGTGCCAGCAGCTTATGGACTAGCGGGAGCTACGAGCAGTACTTC. This is translated as CASSLWTSGSYEQYF.